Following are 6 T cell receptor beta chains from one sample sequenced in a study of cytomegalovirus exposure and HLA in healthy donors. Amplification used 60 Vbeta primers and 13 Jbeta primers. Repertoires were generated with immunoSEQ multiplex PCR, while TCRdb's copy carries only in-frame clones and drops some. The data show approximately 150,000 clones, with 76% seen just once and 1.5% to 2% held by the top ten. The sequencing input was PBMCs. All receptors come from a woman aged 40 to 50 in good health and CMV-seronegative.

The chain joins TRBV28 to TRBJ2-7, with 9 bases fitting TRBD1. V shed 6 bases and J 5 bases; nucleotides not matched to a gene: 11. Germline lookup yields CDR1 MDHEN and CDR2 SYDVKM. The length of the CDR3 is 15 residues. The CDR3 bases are TGTGCCAGCAGGCCCGCCGGGACAGGGTTGCACGAGCAGTACTTC. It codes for CASRPAGTGLHEQYF.

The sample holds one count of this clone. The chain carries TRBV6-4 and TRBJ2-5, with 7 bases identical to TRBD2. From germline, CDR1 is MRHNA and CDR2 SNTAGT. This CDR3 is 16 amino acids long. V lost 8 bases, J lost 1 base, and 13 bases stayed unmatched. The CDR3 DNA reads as TGTGCCAGCCGACCCGGACGAGGGAGGGTCCAAGAGACCCAGTACTTC. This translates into CASRPGRGRVQETQYF.

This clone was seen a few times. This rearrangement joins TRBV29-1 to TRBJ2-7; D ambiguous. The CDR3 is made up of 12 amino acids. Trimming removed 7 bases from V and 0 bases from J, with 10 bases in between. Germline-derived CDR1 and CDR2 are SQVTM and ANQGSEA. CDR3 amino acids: CSGYTSSYEQYF. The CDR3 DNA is TGCAGCGGTTACACCAGCTCCTACGAGCAGTACTTC.

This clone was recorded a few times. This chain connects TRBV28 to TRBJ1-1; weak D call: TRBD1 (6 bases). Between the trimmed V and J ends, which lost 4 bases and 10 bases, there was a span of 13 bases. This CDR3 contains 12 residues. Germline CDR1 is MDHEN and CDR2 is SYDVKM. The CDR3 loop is CASSSRGGPAFF. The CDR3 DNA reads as TGTGCCAGCAGTTCCCGGGGGGGGCCAGCTTTCTTT.

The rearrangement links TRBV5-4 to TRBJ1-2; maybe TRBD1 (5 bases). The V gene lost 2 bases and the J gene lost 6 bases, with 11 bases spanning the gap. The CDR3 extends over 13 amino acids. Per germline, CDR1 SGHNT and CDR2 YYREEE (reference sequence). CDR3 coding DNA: TGTGCCAGCAGCTTCACAGGTTCGGATGGCTACACCTTC. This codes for CASSFTGSDGYTF.

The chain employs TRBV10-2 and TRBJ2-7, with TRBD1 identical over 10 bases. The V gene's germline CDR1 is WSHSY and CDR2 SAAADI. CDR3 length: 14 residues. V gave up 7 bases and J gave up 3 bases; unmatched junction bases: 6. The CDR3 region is CASTRQGAYYEQYF. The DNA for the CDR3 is TGCGCCAGCACTAGACAGGGGGCATACTACGAGCAGTACTTC.